Described below is a single TCR beta chain sequence and its context. The PCR used 60 Vbeta and 13 Jbeta primers. TCRdb keeps only in-frame clones here, not all; method: immunoSEQ multiplex PCR. This table lists about 140,000 clones. These data belong to a study of cytomegalovirus exposure and HLA in healthy donors. The CDR3 loop spans 13 amino acids. Trimming stripped 11 bases from V and 8 bases from J, with 18 bases between. The germline V gene has CDR1 SNHLY and CDR2 FYNNEI. The clonotype was recovered from a woman aged 18-35 years in good health and CMV-seronegative. The chain links TRBV2 to TRBJ1-4, with D possibly matching TRBD1 (5 bases). Sequencing input: PBMCs. The CDR3, as DNA: TGTGCCTCCGAGTTGGGGCGCGGAGAAAAACTGTTTTTT. Its translation: CASELGRGEKLFF.